Listed below are T cell receptor beta chains from one sample, sequenced in a study of vaccination and CD4 T cells after COVID-19. No antigen has been assigned to these receptors. One entry per CDR3 protein results from TCRdb running MiXCR on the PCR reads. The sample holds approximately 18,000 distinct CDR3 sequences; roughly 46% are singletons and the top ten take 2.5% to 3.5%. The specimen was CD4+ T cells from blood, cultured in vitro, collected after SARS-CoV-2 vaccination. The receptor source for this set is a human donor who had recovered from COVID-19. The CDR3 runs from the conserved cysteine through the conserved F or W. A D gene is named only where the DNA matches it firmly. Not every row has a clone size; where given, it reads once, few, many or a size class.

clone size	D gene	J gene	V gene	CDR3 DNA	CDR3 protein
-	-	TRBJ1-2	TRBV5-4	TGTGCCAGCAGCGGGGGGGGGCGAGGCTATGGCTACACCTTC	CASSGGGRGYGYTF
-	-	TRBJ1-1	TRBV6-1	TGTGCCAGCAGTGTAAATCCACCCGTAACAGGGACCGACACTGAAGCTTTCTTT	CASSVNPPVTGTDTEAFF
-	-	TRBJ2-2	TRBV19	TGTGCCAGTAGTGACACCCCCGGGGAGCTGTTTTTT	CASSDTPGELFF
once	-	TRBJ1-4	TRBV25-1	TGTGCCAGCAGTTTCCTGTTGGGGGAAAAACTGTTTTTT	CASSFLLGEKLFF
-	-	TRBJ1-6	TRBV21-1	TGTGCCAGCAGCAAACCCACGACGGGCCTAGATTCACCCCTCCACTTT	CASSKPTTGLDSPLHF
few	-	TRBJ1-1	TRBV24-1	TGTGCCACCAGTGATAACAACTTCGGGAAAGATGGTGGTCGAGCTTTCTTT	CATSDNNFGKDGGRAFF
-	-	TRBJ2-1	TRBV6-5	TGTGCCAGCAGTGACTCGGGGGAGAAGTTCTTC	CASSDSGEKFF
once	-	TRBJ1-2	TRBV6-5	TGTGCCAGCAGTTACCGGGGGGGTGGCTACACCTTC	CASSYRGGGYTF
-	TRBD1	TRBJ1-6	TRBV4-3	TGCGCCAGCAGCCAAGCGCTACAGGGGGCAGGATCACCCCTCCACTTT	CASSQALQGAGSPLHF
-	-	TRBJ1-1	TRBV7-2	TGTGCCAGCAGCTTAGCGGGGGCGAACACTGAAGCTTTCTTT	CASSLAGANTEAFF
-	-	TRBJ2-3	TRBV11-2	TGTGCCAGCAGCTTAGGTTACTCCGGGAACCCGCGGCATACGCAGTATTTT	CASSLGYSGNPRHTQYF
few	-	TRBJ1-1	TRBV6-2/TRBV6-3	TGTGCCAGCAGTTCGGGGGGCGAAGCTTTCTTT	CASSSGGEAFF
-	-	TRBJ2-1	TRBV10-3	TGTGCCATCAGTGATCGTAGTAATGAGCAGTTCTTC	CAISDRSNEQFF
few	-	TRBJ1-2	TRBV6-2/TRBV6-3	TGTGCCAGCAGTTGGACCGGTTTCTCCTATGGCTACACCTTC	CASSWTGFSYGYTF
once	-	TRBJ1-1	TRBV29-1	TGCAGCGTTGCCCCGATGAAGGACACTGAAGCTTTCTTT	CSVAPMKDTEAFF
few	-	TRBJ1-1	TRBV6-2/TRBV6-3	TGTGCCAGCAGTCACACTAAGAACACTGAAGCTTTCTTT	CASSHTKNTEAFF
-	TRBD1	TRBJ1-2	TRBV19	TGTGCCAATCGACAGGGAAATTTAAACTATGGCTACACCTTC	CANRQGNLNYGYTF
-	TRBD1	TRBJ1-1	TRBV5-1	TGCGCCAGCAGCAGGGGACAGGGGACGAACACTGAAGCTTTCTTT	CASSRGQGTNTEAFF
few	TRBD1	TRBJ1-2	TRBV20-1	TGCAGTGCTTATATCCCGGGACAGGGGAGCTATGGCTACACCTTC	CSAYIPGQGSYGYTF
-	-	TRBJ1-2	TRBV11-2	TGTGCCAGCAGCTTAGAAGGAGGGGAGAAGGGCTACACCTTC	CASSLEGGEKGYTF
-	-	TRBJ1-6	TRBV4-3	TGCGCCAGCAGCCGGGGCCCCCAGACTGGTTCACCCCTCCACTTT	CASSRGPQTGSPLHF
-	-	TRBJ2-4	TRBV19	TGTGCCAGTAGTCCCCACACAGGGCTAGGAGCCAAAAACATTCAGTACTTC	CASSPHTGLGAKNIQYF
-	-	TRBJ1-2	TRBV7-9	TGTGCCAGCAGCGAGAGGACGGAAGCCGATGGCTACACCTTC	CASSERTEADGYTF
-	-	TRBJ1-1	TRBV24-1	TGTGCCACCAGTGACCGGACGGGAGGAACTTTCTTT	CATSDRTGGTFF
few	-	TRBJ2-7	TRBV20-1	TGCAGTGCTCGAGCCGACTCCTACGAGCAGTACTTC	CSARADSYEQYF
once	-	TRBJ1-2	TRBV7-2	TGTGCCAGCTCGCGGGGGGGTAGCTCATCTAACTATGGCTACACCTTC	CASSRGGSSSNYGYTF
-	-	TRBJ1-2	TRBV6-5	TGTGCCAGCAGTTTAACCCGGGACCGAGACTACACCTTC	CASSLTRDRDYTF
-	TRBD2	TRBJ2-2	TRBV6-1	TGTGCCAGCAGCAAAACTCAGGGACTAGCGGGGACCGGGGAGCTGTTTTTT	CASSKTQGLAGTGELFF
-	TRBD2	TRBJ2-1	TRBV6-5	TGTGCCAGCAGTTACCGCGGGACTAGCGGATACAATGAGCAGTTCTTC	CASSYRGTSGYNEQFF
-	-	TRBJ1-5	TRBV4-3	TGCGCCAGCAGCCAAGACAGGGTATCGAACAATCAGCCCCAGCATTTT	CASSQDRVSNNQPQHF
-	TRBD1	TRBJ2-2	TRBV20-1	TGCAGTGCTACCAACAGGGGGCGAATTGACACCGGGGAGCTGTTTTTT	CSATNRGRIDTGELFF
-	TRBD2	TRBJ2-3	TRBV20-1	TGCAGTGCTAGAGCCCGGGGGGGACTAATTGGACCGCATCACGACACAGATACGCAGTATTTT	CSARARGGLIGPHHDTDTQYF
-	TRBD1	TRBJ2-7	TRBV6-1	TGTGCCAGCAGTGATTTAAAGGACAGGCAGCAGTACTTC	CASSDLKDRQQYF
-	-	TRBJ2-3	TRBV11-1	TGTGCCAGCAGCTCCGGGACGAGGGAGACAGATACGCAGTATTTT	CASSSGTRETDTQYF
-	TRBD2	TRBJ2-2	TRBV28	TGTGCCAGCAGACTTAGCGGGCCGAACACCGGGGAGCTGTTTTTT	CASRLSGPNTGELFF
-	-	TRBJ2-7	TRBV28	TGTGCCAGCAGTTTCCAGGGGAGGACCTACGAGCAGTACTTC	CASSFQGRTYEQYF
-	-	TRBJ1-6	TRBV10-3	TGTGCCATCAGTATAGACAGCTACGAAGATTCACCCCTCCACTTT	CAISIDSYEDSPLHF
-	-	TRBJ1-1	TRBV30	TGTGCCTGCACGACGGGCAGGGCTGAAGCTTTCTTT	CACTTGRAEAFF
few	TRBD1	TRBJ1-5	TRBV20-1	TGCAGTGCTATAGACAGGGGGCGTCAGCCCCAGCATTTT	CSAIDRGRQPQHF
few	-	TRBJ2-2	TRBV20-1	TGCAGTGCTAGAGATCCATCCAGGGGGGACACCGGGGAGCTGTTTTTT	CSARDPSRGDTGELFF
-	TRBD1	TRBJ2-7	TRBV2	TGTGCCAGCAGGCCGGACAGGGACTACGAGCAGTACTTC	CASRPDRDYEQYF
-	-	TRBJ2-5	TRBV4-1	TGCGCCAGCAGCCCGCTCGGTGGCGGACAACAAGAGACCCAGTACTTC	CASSPLGGGQQETQYF
-	-	TRBJ1-2	TRBV10-3	TGTGCCATCAGGCGAGGGCTTACTAACTATGGCTACACCTTC	CAIRRGLTNYGYTF
-	TRBD2	TRBJ2-5	TRBV7-8	TGTGCCAGCAGCTTAGCTAGGACTAGCGGGGACCAAGAGACCCAGTACTTC	CASSLARTSGDQETQYF
medium-sized	-	TRBJ2-2	TRBV19	TGTGCCAGTAGTATGAGGGGCACCGGGGAGCTGTTTTTT	CASSMRGTGELFF